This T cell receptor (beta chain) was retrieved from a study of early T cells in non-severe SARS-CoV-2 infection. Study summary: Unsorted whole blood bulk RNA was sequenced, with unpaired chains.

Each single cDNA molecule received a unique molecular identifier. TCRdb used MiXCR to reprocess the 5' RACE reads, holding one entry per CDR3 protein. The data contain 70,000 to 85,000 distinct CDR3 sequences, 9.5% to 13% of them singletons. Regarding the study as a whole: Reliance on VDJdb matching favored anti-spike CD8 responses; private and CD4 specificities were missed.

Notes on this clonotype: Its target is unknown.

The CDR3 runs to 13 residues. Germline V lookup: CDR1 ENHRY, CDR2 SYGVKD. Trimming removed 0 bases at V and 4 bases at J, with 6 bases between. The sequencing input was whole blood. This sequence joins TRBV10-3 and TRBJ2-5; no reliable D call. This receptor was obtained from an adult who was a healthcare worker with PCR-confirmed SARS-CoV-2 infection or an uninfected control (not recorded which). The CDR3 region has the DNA TGTGCCATCAGTGAGTCTGTCCTAGAGACCCAGTACTTC. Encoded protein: CAISESVLETQYF.